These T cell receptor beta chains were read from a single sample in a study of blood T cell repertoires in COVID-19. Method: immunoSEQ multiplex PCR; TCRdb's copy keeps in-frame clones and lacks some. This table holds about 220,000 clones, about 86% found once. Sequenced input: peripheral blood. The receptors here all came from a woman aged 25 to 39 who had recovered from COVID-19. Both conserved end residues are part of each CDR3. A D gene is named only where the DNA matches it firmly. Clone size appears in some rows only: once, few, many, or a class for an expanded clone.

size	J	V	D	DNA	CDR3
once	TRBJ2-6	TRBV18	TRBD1	TGTGCCAGCTCACCACGACAGGGGGCCGATGGGGCCAACGTCCTGACTTTC	CASSPRQGADGANVLTF
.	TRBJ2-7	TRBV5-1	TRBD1	TGCGCCAGCAGCAACGGACAGGGTCGATACGACGAGCAGTACTTC	CASSNGQGRYDEQYF
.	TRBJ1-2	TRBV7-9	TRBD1	TGTGCCAGCAGCTTCGGACAGGGAAGCTATGGCTACACCTTC	CASSFGQGSYGYTF
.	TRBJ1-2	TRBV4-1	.	TGCGCCAGCAGCCAAGATGAGGGCCAGGATTTCTATGGCTACACCTTC	CASSQDEGQDFYGYTF
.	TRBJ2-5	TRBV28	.	TGTGCCAGCACCCCGGCAGGGTTCAAGGAGACCCAGTACTTC	CASTPAGFKETQYF
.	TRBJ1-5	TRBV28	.	TGTGCCAGCAGTTTAGCCGGGACAACAACCTATCAGCCCCAGCATTTT	CASSLAGTTTYQPQHF
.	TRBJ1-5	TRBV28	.	TGTGCCAGCAGATTACAGGGTCAAAGCAATCAGCCCCAGCATTTT	CASRLQGQSNQPQHF
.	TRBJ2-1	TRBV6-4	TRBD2	TGTGCCAGCAGTATTAGCGGGGGGCACAGTGAGCAGTTCTTC	CASSISGGHSEQFF
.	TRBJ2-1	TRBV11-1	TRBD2	TGTGCCAGCAGCTTTTTCCTAGCGGGAGGTTTCAATGAGCAGTTCTTC	CASSFFLAGGFNEQFF
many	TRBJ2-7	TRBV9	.	TGTGCCAGCAGCGTATCTACTAGCCCCTACGAGCAGTACTTC	CASSVSTSPYEQYF
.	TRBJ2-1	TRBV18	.	TGTGCCAGCTCATCAACTAAATACAATGAGCAGTTCTTC	CASSSTKYNEQFF
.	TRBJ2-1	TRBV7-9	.	TGTGCCAGCAGCTTAGTGGCAACCTACAATGAGCAGTTCTTC	CASSLVATYNEQFF
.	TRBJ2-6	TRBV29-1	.	TGCAGCGTTGGGGCAGGGGTTTCTCCCTCTGGGGCCAACGTCCTGACTTTC	CSVGAGVSPSGANVLTF
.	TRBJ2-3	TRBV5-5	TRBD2	TGTGCCAGCAGCCGCCTGGGACTAGCGGGAGGGACTAGCACAGATACGCAGTATTTT	CASSRLGLAGGTSTDTQYF
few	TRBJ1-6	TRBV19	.	TGTGCCAGTACCGCGAATAATTCACCCCTCCACTTT	CASTANNSPLHF
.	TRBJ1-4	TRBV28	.	TGTGCCAGCAGAGCCCCACCAAGAGGTGAAAAACTGTTTTTT	CASRAPPRGEKLFF
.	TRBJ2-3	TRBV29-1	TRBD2	TGCAGCGCTGGGACTAGCGGGAGTAGGCGGGCAGATACGCAGTATTTT	CSAGTSGSRRADTQYF
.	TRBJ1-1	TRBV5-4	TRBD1	TGTGCCAGCAGCTTAGGGGGACAGGGTGGTATGGCTGAAGCTTTCTTT	CASSLGGQGGMAEAFF
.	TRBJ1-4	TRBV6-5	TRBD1	TGTGCCAGCAGTTACGGGACAGCGGATGAAAAACTGTTTTTT	CASSYGTADEKLFF
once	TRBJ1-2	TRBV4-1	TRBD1	TGCGCCAGCAGCCATGGGGCGGCAGGGGGTAAGAATGGCTACACCTTC	CASSHGAAGGKNGYTF
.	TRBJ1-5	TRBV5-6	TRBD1	TGTGCCAGCTCAACAGGGGGCGGATATCAGCCCCAGCATTTT	CASSTGGGYQPQHF
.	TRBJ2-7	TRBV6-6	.	TGTGCCAGCAGTTTACAGGGTCCCACCTCCTACGAGCAGTACTTC	CASSLQGPTSYEQYF
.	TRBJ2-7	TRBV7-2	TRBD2	TGTGCCAGCAGTCTGACTAGCGGGACTTCCTACGAGCAGTACTTC	CASSLTSGTSYEQYF
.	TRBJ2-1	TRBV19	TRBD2	TGTGCCAGCCATGACAGGGGTGGGAGGACTAGCGGGAGCAATGAGCAGTTCTTC	CASHDRGGRTSGSNEQFF
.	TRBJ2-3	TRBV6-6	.	TGTGCCAGCAGCCAGGGGTTACGGCAGGAAGGTGATACGCAGTATTTT	CASSQGLRQEGDTQYF
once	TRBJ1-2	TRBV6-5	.	TGTGCCAGCAGCCCCGAGCTTACCTATGGCTACACCTTC	CASSPELTYGYTF
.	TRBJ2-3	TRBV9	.	TGTGCCAGCAGCGTAGAAGGACACAACACAGATACGCAGTATTTT	CASSVEGHNTDTQYF
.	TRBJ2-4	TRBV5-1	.	TGCGCCAGCAGCCGGGGGGCAGGGGAAAACATTCAGTACTTC	CASSRGAGENIQYF
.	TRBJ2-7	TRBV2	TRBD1	TGTGCCAGCAGCTCCGGGACAGTTACCTACGAGCAGTACTTC	CASSSGTVTYEQYF
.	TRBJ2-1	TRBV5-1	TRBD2	TGCGCCAGCAGCTTGGTTGCGGCGGGAGGAGCCACCTACAATGAGCAGTTCTTC	CASSLVAAGGATYNEQFF
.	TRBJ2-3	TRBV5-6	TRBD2	TGTGCCACCGGGACTAGCATTACTAGCGGGACGGAAGATACGCAGTATTTT	CATGTSITSGTEDTQYF
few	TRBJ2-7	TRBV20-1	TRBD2	TGCAGTGCTAGTCGAGCGGGAGGCAATTGGTACGAGCAGTACTTC	CSASRAGGNWYEQYF
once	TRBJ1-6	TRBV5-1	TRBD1	TGCGCCAGCGGATCAGGGGGTTTCAATTCACCCCTCCACTTT	CASGSGGFNSPLHF
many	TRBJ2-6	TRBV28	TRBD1	TGTGCCTGCCTTACAGGGGCGGCCGTCTCTGGGGCCAACGTCCTGACTTTC	CACLTGAAVSGANVLTF
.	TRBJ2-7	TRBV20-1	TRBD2	TGCAGTGCTAGTTTTAGGCTAGCGGGAGGGGGGGAGCAGTACTTC	CSASFRLAGGGEQYF
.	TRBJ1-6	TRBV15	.	TGTGCCACCAACACCTATAATTCACCCCTCCACTTT	CATNTYNSPLHF
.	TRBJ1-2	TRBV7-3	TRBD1	TGTGCCAGCAGCGCGGACAGGGGAAGAGGCTACACCTTC	CASSADRGRGYTF
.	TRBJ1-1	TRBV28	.	TGTGCCAGCAGCCCCGGAGGAGACACTGAAGCTTTCTTT	CASSPGGDTEAFF
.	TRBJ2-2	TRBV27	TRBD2	TGTGCCAGCACTCCACGTAGCGGGAGCTTGGGCACCGGGGAGCTGTTTTTT	CASTPRSGSLGTGELFF
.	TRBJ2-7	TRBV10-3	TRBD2	TGTGCCATCAGTGACCCAGGAGCGGGAGTTTACGAGCAGTACTTC	CAISDPGAGVYEQYF
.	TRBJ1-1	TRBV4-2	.	TGTGCCAGCAGCCAAGCTGACAGGAACACTGAAGCTTTCTTT	CASSQADRNTEAFF
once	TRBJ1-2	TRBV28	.	TGTGCCAGCAGTTTATCTACACGTACGAGGTATGGCTACACCTTC	CASSLSTRTRYGYTF
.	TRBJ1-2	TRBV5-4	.	TGTGCCAGCAGCTTGGACTACTATGGCTACACCTTC	CASSLDYYGYTF
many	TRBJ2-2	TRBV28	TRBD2	TGTGCCAGCAGTCCCCAACGGGTCGGCGGGAGGGCCCCCGGGGAGCTGTTTTTT	CASSPQRVGGRAPGELFF
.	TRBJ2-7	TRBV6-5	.	TGTGCCAGCAGCTACGGGGGCCACGAGCAGTACTTC	CASSYGGHEQYF
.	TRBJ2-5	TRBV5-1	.	TGCGCCAGCAGCCGTACTTCAACGTACCAAGAGACCCAGTACTTC	CASSRTSTYQETQYF
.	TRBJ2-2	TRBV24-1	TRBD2	TGTGCCACCAGTGATCCACTAGCGGGAGCCTCCGGGGAGCTGTTTTTT	CATSDPLAGASGELFF
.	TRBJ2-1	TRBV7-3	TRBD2	TGTGCCAGCAGCCGATCCGGGACTAGCGGAAACAATGAGCAGTTCTTC	CASSRSGTSGNNEQFF
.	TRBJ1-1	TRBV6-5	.	TGTGCCAGCAGGGGGGTGGACAGCTTTTCCACTGAAGCTTTCTTT	CASRGVDSFSTEAFF
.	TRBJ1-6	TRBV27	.	TGTGCCAGCATGACGGGAGCATCCTATAATTCACCCCTCCACTTT	CASMTGASYNSPLHF
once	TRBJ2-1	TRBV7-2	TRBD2	TGTGCCAGCAGCTTTACAGCGGGAGGGCCCCTTCTCCATGAGCAGTTCTTC	CASSFTAGGPLLHEQFF
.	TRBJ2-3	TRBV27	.	TGTGCCAGCAGTTTCAGGGCTGATTTAAGGGGGCAGTATTTT	CASSFRADLRGQYF
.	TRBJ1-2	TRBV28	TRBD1	TGTGCCAGCAGTTGGGGACAGGGGACGGTATATGGCTACACCTTC	CASSWGQGTVYGYTF
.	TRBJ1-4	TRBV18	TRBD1	TGTGCCAGCTCACCACGACAGGGAACTAATGAAAAACTGTTTTTT	CASSPRQGTNEKLFF